The 20 T cell receptor beta chains below come from one sample, sequenced in a study of OX40 agonist ivuxolimab in advanced cancers. Profiled with immunoSEQ multiplex PCR; TCRdb holds only in-frame clones, not every one. The sample has roughly 34,000 clones; 65% to 80% are singletons. Here the sequenced sample was CD4+ or CD8+ T cells sorted from blood, taken in a trial of the OX40 agonist ivuxolimab. The receptors were gathered from an adult with an advanced solid tumor such as melanoma, head and neck, liver or kidney cancer.

This clone showed up many times. The gene calls are TRBV2 and TRBJ1-5; the match to TRBD1 covers 11 bases. V was clipped by 5 bases and J by 6 bases; unmatched bases: 6. CDR3 length equals 15 residues. CDR1 and CDR2 (germline): SNHLY, FYNNEI. The CDR3 is CASSKGQGESQPQHF. Written as DNA, the CDR3 is TGTGCCAGCAGTAAGGGACAGGGGGAAAGTCAGCCCCAGCATTTT.

This chain connects TRBV2 to TRBJ2-1, with 8 bases fitting TRBD1. Germline V gene sequence: CDR1 SNHLY, CDR2 FYNNEI. V was clipped by 5 bases and J by 9 bases; unmatched bases: 3. The CDR3 sequence is 12 residues long. This chain's CDR3 is CASSYRGSEQFF. CDR3 DNA: TGTGCCAGCAGTTACAGGGGGAGTGAGCAGTTCTTC.

CDR3 in DNA: TGTGCCAGTAGTATGGAGACCGGGACAGGGGCTAGTGGCTACACCTTC. This encodes CASSMETGTGASGYTF. V is TRBV19 and J is TRBJ1-2; 10 bases are a match to TRBD1. The trim removed 3 bases at V and 7 bases at J, leaving 11 bases unmatched. This CDR3 region has 16 residues. The germline CDR1 and CDR2 sequences are LNHDA and SQIVND (reference sequence).

The gene calls are TRBV7-3 and TRBJ2-3; D may be TRBD2 (7 bases). Per germline, CDR1 SGHTA and CDR2 FQGTGA. The CDR3 has 14 amino acids. Trimming took off 5 bases at V and 6 bases at J, with 15 bases between the two ends. The CDR3 protein is CASSPDRGGDTQYF. The DNA for the CDR3 is TGTGCCAGCAGCCCGGATAGGGGGGGCGATACGCAGTATTTT.

The chain couples TRBV18 to TRBJ2-7; 7 nucleotides line up with TRBD2. Germline-derived CDR1 and CDR2 are KGHSH and LQKENI. This CDR3 is built from 13 residues. This chain's CDR3 is CANVASERSGGKV. The CDR3, as DNA: TGTGCCAACGTAGCTTCGGAGCGGTCGGGGGGAAAAGTC.

This chain connects TRBV27 to TRBJ1-1; no firm D call. Deletions cut 8 bases from V and 0 bases from J, with 19 bases between. The CDR3 sequence is 16 residues long. CDR1 MNHEY and CDR2 SMNVEV come from the germline V gene (reference sequence). CDR3 sequence: CASQVMGGVMNTEAFF. For the CDR3, the DNA is TGTGCCAGCCAGGTTATGGGCGGGGTTATGAACACTGAAGCTTTCTTT.

CDR3 DNA sequence: TGTGCCAGCAGCTACGATGCTAGCGCCTCCTACGAGCAGTACTTC. This encodes CASSYDASASYEQYF. The chain recombines TRBV11-2 with TRBJ2-7; a possible D gene is TRBD2 (6 bases). This CDR3 has 15 amino acids. The V gene's germline CDR1 is SGHAT and CDR2 FQNNGV. V lost 4 bases and J 0 bases, leaving 13 bases between the germline ends.

The V and J genes are TRBV5-6 and TRBJ1-4; possibly TRBD1 for D (5 bases). The germline gives CDR1 SGHDT, CDR2 YYEEEE. The V and J ends lost 1 base and 2 bases respectively, with 21 bases between them. This CDR3 is 19 amino acids long. The CDR3 loop is CASSLWGRTPLMTNEKLFF. For the CDR3, the DNA is TGTGCCAGCAGCTTGTGGGGCAGAACTCCACTTATGACTAATGAAAAACTGTTTTTT.

The genes are TRBV6-6 and TRBJ2-1; TRBD2 aligns across 10 bases. The V gene end was trimmed by 5 bases and the J gene end by 9 bases; junction bases not matched to a gene: 13. This CDR3 has 16 amino acids. Germline CDR1 reads MNHNY; CDR2 reads SVGAGI (reference sequence). This chain's CDR3 is CASSGPLAGVRGEQFF. CDR3 in DNA: TGTGCCAGCAGTGGACCCCTAGCGGGGGTACGGGGTGAGCAGTTCTTC.

The chain combines TRBV4-1 with TRBJ1-4; no firm D call. Between the trimmed V and J ends, which lost 0 bases and 4 bases, there was a span of 9 bases. This CDR3 has 15 amino acids. The V gene's germline CDR1 is MGHRA and CDR2 YSYEKL. CDR3 region: CASSQDHGYNEKLFF. The DNA for the CDR3 is TGCGCCAGCAGCCAAGACCACGGCTATAATGAAAAACTGTTTTTT.

This chain joins TRBV6-5 and TRBJ1-1; 9 nucleotides align to TRBD1. This CDR3 comprises 15 residues. Trimming at V came to 2 bases and at J to 8 bases, leaving 9 bases not matched to a gene. Germline loops: CDR1 MNHEY, CDR2 SVGAGI. In DNA, the CDR3 is TGTGCCAGCAGTTACGACGGACAGGGGCGCCCCGAAGCTTTCTTT. It is translated as CASSYDGQGRPEAFF.

The chain links TRBV10-3 to TRBJ2-6, with D hard to call. CDR3 size: 13 residues. V was cut by 10 bases and J by 1 base, with 8 bases left in between. Germline CDR1 ENHRY, CDR2 SYGVKD. CDR3 loop: CATWRSGANVLTF. Written as DNA, the CDR3 is TGTGCCACCTGGCGTTCTGGGGCCAACGTCCTGACTTTC.

This chain links TRBV5-1 with TRBJ2-5; TRBD1 matches at 7 bases. Per germline, CDR1 SGHRS and CDR2 YFSETQ. Germline trimming cut 2 bases from V and 2 bases from J; bases unmatched to any gene: 0. The CDR3 consists of 13 residues. CDR3 bases: TGCGCCAGCAGCTTCAGGGGGCAAGAGACCCAGTACTTC. The encoded protein is CASSFRGQETQYF.

The chain joins TRBV13 to TRBJ1-2; D possibly corresponds to TRBD1 (5 bases). The CDR3 consists of 13 residues. The germline V gene encodes CDR1 PRHDT and CDR2 FYEKMQ (reference sequence). The germline V and J ends were trimmed by 1 base and 7 bases, with 10 bases remaining between them. This chain's CDR3 is CASSLARDSGYTF. The CDR3 region has the DNA TGTGCCAGCAGCTTAGCCCGGGACTCTGGCTACACCTTC.

This sequence joins TRBV5-5 and TRBJ1-5; D gene unclear. Germline V lookup: CDR1 SGHKS, CDR2 YYEKEE (reference sequence). The CDR3 contains 15 residues. V was clipped by 1 base and J by 1 base, with 9 bases between them. The CDR3 loop is CASSLTLTSNQPQHF. The CDR3 DNA is TGTGCCAGCAGCTTGACACTTACAAGCAATCAGCCCCAGCATTTT.

This clone ranks as medium-sized (0.01 to 0.1%). CDR3 nucleotides: TGTGCCAGCTCAGGGGAAAAAACTGAAGCTTTCTTT. It yields the protein CASSGEKTEAFF. V and J are TRBV18 and TRBJ1-1; no reliable D call. Germline loops: CDR1 KGHSH, CDR2 LQKENI. The CDR3 runs to 12 residues. The V gene lost 5 bases and the J gene lost 5 bases, with 9 bases spanning the gap. Looking up the rest from reference TRBV18 and TRBJ1-1 gives the full variable domain: NAGVMQNPRHLVRRRGQEARLRCSPMKGHSHVYWYRQLPEEGLKFMVYLQKENIIDESGMPKERFSAEFPKEGPSILRIQQVVRGDSAAYFCASSGEKTEAFFGQGTRLTVV.

The CDR3: CSGYSGTVNTGELFF. The CDR3 nucleotides read TGCAGCGGCTATTCCGGGACGGTGAACACCGGGGAGCTGTTTTTT. V is TRBV29-1 and J is TRBJ2-2; D is perhaps TRBD1 or TRBD2 (5 bases each). The CDR3 length is 15 residues. Between the trimmed V and J ends, which lost 7 bases and 1 base, there was a span of 16 bases. Germline loops: CDR1 SQVTM, CDR2 ANQGSEA.

The rearrangement links TRBV15 to TRBJ1-6; D possibly corresponds to TRBD1 (6 bases). CDR1 is LNHNV and CDR2 is YYDKDF in the germline V gene (reference sequence). This CDR3 contains 15 residues. V was cut by 7 bases and J by 11 bases, with 21 bases left in between. The CDR3 bases are TGTGCCACCAAGGGGGATACGCGGAGTATGGCACCCCTCCACTTT. Protein product: CATKGDTRSMAPLHF. Using reference TRBV15 and TRBJ1-6 for the parts outside the CDR3, the full variable domain is DAMVIQNPRYQVTQFGKPVTLSCSQTLNHNVMYWYQQKSSQAPKLLFHYYDKDFNNEADTPDNFQSRRPNTSFCFLDIRSPGLGDTAMYLCATKGDTRSMAPLHFGNGTRLTVT.

The genes are TRBV13 and TRBJ2-5; possibly TRBD2 for D (6 bases). Per the germline V gene, CDR1 is PRHDT and CDR2 is FYEKMQ (reference sequence). The CDR3 loop spans 13 amino acids. Trimming left V 1 base short and J 9 bases short, with 12 bases between. CDR3 amino acids: CASSLVLGTPQYF. The CDR3 bases are TGTGCCAGCAGCTTAGTCCTGGGGACTCCCCAGTACTTC.

This clone was counted between two and nine times. The chain is built from TRBV7-3 and TRBJ1-3; the D gene is possibly TRBD1 (6 bases). Germline values: CDR1 SGHTA, CDR2 FQGTGA. This CDR3 comprises 13 residues. V lost 5 bases, J lost 4 bases, and 9 bases lay in between. This CDR3 is CASSPGAGNTIYF. The CDR3 DNA reads TGTGCCAGCAGCCCAGGGGCGGGAAACACCATATATTTT.